The rows below give T cell receptor beta chains drawn from one sample of a study of cytomegalovirus exposure and HLA in healthy donors. Repertoires were generated with immunoSEQ multiplex PCR, while TCRdb's copy carries only in-frame clones and drops some. The top ten clones hold roughly 4.6% of a sample with 100,000 to 150,000 clones, roughly 10% of them seen once. The sequencing input was PBMCs. Receptors originate from a woman younger than 35 in good health and CMV-seropositive. Each CDR3 is given with its conserved first and last residue.

J: TRBJ1-1; V: TRBV11-3; CDR3: CASSGRGTEAFF
J: TRBJ2-5; V: TRBV7-3; CDR3: CASSLRRQETQYF
J: TRBJ2-1; V: TRBV5-1; CDR3: CASSLGASTEQFF
J: TRBJ2-7; V: TRBV7-9; CDR3: CASSFVGLAGQEQYF
J: TRBJ2-2; V: TRBV2; CDR3: CASRLLAGDSGELFF
J: TRBJ2-1; V: TRBV15; CDR3: CATSRVASGGYNEQFF
J: TRBJ2-1; V: TRBV4-1; CDR3: CASSQTWGGDNEQFF
J: TRBJ1-2; V: TRBV7-9; CDR3: CASSDTNRAQNYGYTF
J: TRBJ2-3; V: TRBV10-1; CDR3: CATRQGASVGPQYF
J: TRBJ1-1; V: TRBV11-1; CDR3: CASSFVQGTGTEAFF
J: TRBJ1-4; V: TRBV29-1; CDR3: CSVEDLGVGKLFF
J: TRBJ2-3; V: TRBV19; CDR3: CASSISGSKNTQYF
J: TRBJ2-2; V: TRBV30; CDR3: CAWTGLTGELFF
J: TRBJ1-3; V: TRBV28; CDR3: CASRRGISGNTIYF
J: TRBJ2-7; V: TRBV7-8; CDR3: CASRERRLTSYEQYF
J: TRBJ1-2; V: TRBV28; CDR3: CASSLSGGIGRTGRGGYTF
J: TRBJ2-1; V: TRBV27; CDR3: CASSLSMGRDQQQFF
J: TRBJ2-2; V: TRBV7-3; CDR3: CASSSSVSNTGELFF
J: TRBJ2-2; V: TRBV5-5; CDR3: CASSSLLANTGELFF
J: TRBJ1-5; V: TRBV6-5; CDR3: CASRDLGSNQPQHF
J: TRBJ2-3; V: TRBV6-1; CDR3: CASSPGTKGTDTQYF
J: TRBJ1-2; V: TRBV30; CDR3: CAWIGTAGGYTF
J: TRBJ1-3; V: TRBV18; CDR3: CASSPNQGKGNTIYF
J: TRBJ2-7; V: TRBV11-3; CDR3: CASSSGTASYEQYF
J: TRBJ1-1; V: TRBV29-1; CDR3: CSVTRTGNEAFF
J: TRBJ2-3; V: TRBV7-3; CDR3: CASSLAGLTDTQYF
J: TRBJ2-5; V: TRBV6-1; CDR3: CASRGGSQETQYF
J: TRBJ2-1; V: TRBV5-1; CDR3: CASSLTYRDEQFF
J: TRBJ2-1; V: TRBV7-8; CDR3: CASSLTSGAYNEQFF
J: TRBJ2-1; V: TRBV6-1; CDR3: CASLSGRDEQFF
J: TRBJ1-1; V: TRBV6-1; CDR3: CASRGSAEGAFF
J: TRBJ2-1; V: TRBV11-2; CDR3: CASSLPWIGVYNEQFF
J: TRBJ2-5; V: TRBV28; CDR3: CASSSYSLEGETQYF